The 7 T cell receptor beta chains presented below share a single source sample, sequenced in a study of blood T cell repertoires in COVID-19. Sequencing used immunoSEQ multiplex PCR; TCRdb keeps in-frame clones, though not all of them. This table holds about 74,000 clones, around four fifths found once. The specimen was peripheral blood. These receptors were collected from a man in his sixties or seventies with acute or convalescent COVID-19.

V usage is TRBV6-5 and J usage is TRBJ1-1, with D possibly being TRBD1 (5 bases). V shed 8 bases and J shed 5 bases, with 15 bases lying between them. Germline CDR1 MNHEY, CDR2 SVGAGI. The CDR3 is made up of 13 amino acids. CDR3 sequence reads: CASASWGRTEAFF. CDR3 DNA: TGTGCCAGCGCCTCCTGGGGGAGGACTGAAGCTTTCTTT.

The J gene is TRBJ2-3, the V gene TRBV6-5; 7 bases are shared with TRBD2. J gave up 4 bases and V 6 bases, and 7 bases lay outside the gene matches. The CDR3 loop spans 14 amino acids. Germline V gives CDR1 MNHEY, CDR2 SVGAGI. CDR3 protein: CASSQREGADTQYF. In nucleotides, the CDR3 is TGTGCCAGCAGCCAGCGGGAAGGGGCAGATACGCAGTATTTT.

This clone is a singleton in its sample. The chain combines TRBV28 with TRBJ1-4; D ambiguous. CDR3 size: 17 residues. V gave up 5 bases and J gave up 0 bases, with 16 bases separating them. Germline-derived CDR1 and CDR2 are MDHEN and SYDVKM. The CDR3 coding sequence is TGTGCCAGCAGTAGCGGTGGGGTGGTGGCAACTAATGAAAAACTGTTTTTT. Encoded protein: CASSSGGVVATNEKLFF. The full variable domain, with the rest looked up from reference TRBV28 and TRBJ1-4, is DVKVTQSSRYLVKRTGEKVFLECVQDMDHENMFWYRQDPGLGLRLIYFSYDVKMKEKGDIPEGYSVSREKKERFSLILESASTNQTSMYLCASSSGGVVATNEKLFFGSGTQLSVL.

The rearrangement uses TRBV24-1 and TRBJ1-2; D remains unclear. Germline CDR1 reads KGHDR; CDR2 reads SFDVKD. The CDR3 is 15 residues long. V was pared by 5 bases and J by 0 bases, with 12 bases between. The CDR3 DNA follows: TGTGCCACCAGTGGAGGGATTGAGGCTAACTATGGCTACACCTTC. It codes for CATSGGIEANYGYTF.

The chain has TRBV7-2 and TRBJ1-5, with D tentatively TRBD1 (5 bases). The CDR3 is 17 residues long. V lost 5 bases to trimming and J lost 7 bases, with 24 bases between them. CDR1 and CDR2 from the germline V gene are SGHTA and FQGNSA. CDR3 protein: CASSPFGGVTVRQPQHF. In DNA form, the CDR3 reads TGTGCCAGCAGCCCGTTTGGGGGGGTGACGGTTCGGCAGCCCCAGCATTTT.

This rearrangement joins TRBV5-1 to TRBJ2-5; TRBD1 matches 9 bases. The CDR3 runs 16 residues. Germline V lookup: CDR1 SGHRS, CDR2 YFSETQ. V lost 0 bases, J lost 3 bases, and 6 bases stayed unmatched. The CDR3 loop reads CASSLAVGQGKETQYF. The CDR3 DNA reads TGCGCCAGCAGCTTGGCCGTAGGACAGGGGAAAGAGACCCAGTACTTC.

The chain employs TRBV5-4 and TRBJ2-7; D unresolved. The CDR3 length is 14 residues. V dropped 6 bases and J dropped 2 bases, with 15 bases sitting between them. Germline V gene sequence: CDR1 SGHNT, CDR2 YYREEE (reference sequence). The CDR3 DNA follows: TGTGCCAGCACCATGGCCACCTCCACCTACGAGCAGTACTTC. Its protein is CASTMATSTYEQYF.